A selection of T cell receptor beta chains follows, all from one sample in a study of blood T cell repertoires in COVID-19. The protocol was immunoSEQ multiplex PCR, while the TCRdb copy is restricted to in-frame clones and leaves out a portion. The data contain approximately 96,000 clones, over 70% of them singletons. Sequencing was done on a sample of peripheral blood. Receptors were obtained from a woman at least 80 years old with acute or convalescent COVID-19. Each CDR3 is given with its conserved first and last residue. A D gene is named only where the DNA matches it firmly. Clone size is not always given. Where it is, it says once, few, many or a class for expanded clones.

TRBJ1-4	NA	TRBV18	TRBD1	TGTGCCAGCTCACCGGGACAGGGGAATGAAAAACTGTTTTTT	CASSPGQGNEKLFF
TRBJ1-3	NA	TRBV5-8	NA	TGTGCCAGCAGCTTGTCCAGTGCCTCTGGAAACACCATATATTTT	CASSLSSASGNTIYF
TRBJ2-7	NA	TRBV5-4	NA	TGTGCCAGCTCCTCCGGGTACGAGCAGTACTTC	CASSSGYEQYF
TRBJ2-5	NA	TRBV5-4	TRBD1	TGTGCCAGCAGCTTGCAGAAGGGGGCTACGGGGGAGACCCAGTACTTC	CASSLQKGATGETQYF
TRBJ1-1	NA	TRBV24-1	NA	TGTGCCACCAGTGATTGGAGGAACACTGAAGCTTTCTTT	CATSDWRNTEAFF
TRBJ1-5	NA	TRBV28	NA	TGTGCCGCCAACCGGGATAGCAATCAGCCCCAGCATTTT	CAANRDSNQPQHF
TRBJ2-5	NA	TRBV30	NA	TGTGCCTGGAGTGGGCGGCTTACGATTCAAGAGACCCAGTACTTC	CAWSGRLTIQETQYF
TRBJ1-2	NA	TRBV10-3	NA	TGTGCCATCAGTGAAAATCAGGGTGGGGGCTACACCTTC	CAISENQGGGYTF
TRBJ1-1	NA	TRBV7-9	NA	TGTGCCAGCAGCTTATATGCAGGAGGGGTAAACACTGAAGCTTTCTTT	CASSLYAGGVNTEAFF
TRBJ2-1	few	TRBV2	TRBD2	TGTGCCAGCAGACTAACTAGCGGGGGGGCCCTCAATGAGCAGTTCTTC	CASRLTSGGALNEQFF
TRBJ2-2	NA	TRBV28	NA	TGTGCCAGCAGTTTTAGGAGCAGCGGGTACGCCGGGGAGCTGTTTTTT	CASSFRSSGYAGELFF
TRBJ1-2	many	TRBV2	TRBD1	TGTGCCAGCAGTGAAACCAACAGGGGTGGCTACACCTTC	CASSETNRGGYTF
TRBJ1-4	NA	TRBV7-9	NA	TGTGCCAGCAGCTTTGGGGCAGGGCGGGGTAATGAAAAACTGTTTTTT	CASSFGAGRGNEKLFF
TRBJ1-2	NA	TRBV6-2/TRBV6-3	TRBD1	TGTGCCAGCAGTCCGCGGGACAGAAACTATGGCTACACCTTC	CASSPRDRNYGYTF
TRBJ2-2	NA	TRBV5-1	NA	TGCGCCAGCAGCGGAGGTGGGGGGTCCACCGGGGAGCTGTTTTTT	CASSGGGGSTGELFF
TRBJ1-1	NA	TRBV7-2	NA	TGTGCCAGCAGCTTTAGAGGGAACACTGAAGCTTTCTTT	CASSFRGNTEAFF
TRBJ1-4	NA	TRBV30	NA	TGTGCCTGGACATTTCGTGGCGGGGTCAAAAATGAAAAACTGTTTTTT	CAWTFRGGVKNEKLFF
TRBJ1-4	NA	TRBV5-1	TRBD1	TGCGCCAGCAGCCCCATCGGACAGGGGATTGAAAAACTGTTTTTT	CASSPIGQGIEKLFF
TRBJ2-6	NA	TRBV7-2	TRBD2	TGTGCGGCTAGCGGGCTCTCTTCTGGGGCCAACGTCCTGACTTTC	CAASGLSSGANVLTF
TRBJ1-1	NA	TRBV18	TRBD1	TGTGCCAGCTCAACATCAGGGGGAAGAGGAACTGAAGCTTTCTTT	CASSTSGGRGTEAFF
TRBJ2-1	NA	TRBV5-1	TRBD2	TGCGCCAGCAGCTCACTAGCGGGGGTAAACAATGAGCAGTTCTTC	CASSSLAGVNNEQFF
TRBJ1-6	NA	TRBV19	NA	TGTGCCAGTAGTTCCCGCATGGGAGGGAGTAATTCACCCCTCCACTTT	CASSSRMGGSNSPLHF
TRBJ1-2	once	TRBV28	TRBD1	TGTGCCAGCAGTTTGGGGACAGCGACACTCTATGGCTACACCTTC	CASSLGTATLYGYTF
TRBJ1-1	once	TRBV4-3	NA	TGCGCCAGCAGCCAAGTCAGTATGGGAGGCACTGAAGCTTTCTTT	CASSQVSMGGTEAFF